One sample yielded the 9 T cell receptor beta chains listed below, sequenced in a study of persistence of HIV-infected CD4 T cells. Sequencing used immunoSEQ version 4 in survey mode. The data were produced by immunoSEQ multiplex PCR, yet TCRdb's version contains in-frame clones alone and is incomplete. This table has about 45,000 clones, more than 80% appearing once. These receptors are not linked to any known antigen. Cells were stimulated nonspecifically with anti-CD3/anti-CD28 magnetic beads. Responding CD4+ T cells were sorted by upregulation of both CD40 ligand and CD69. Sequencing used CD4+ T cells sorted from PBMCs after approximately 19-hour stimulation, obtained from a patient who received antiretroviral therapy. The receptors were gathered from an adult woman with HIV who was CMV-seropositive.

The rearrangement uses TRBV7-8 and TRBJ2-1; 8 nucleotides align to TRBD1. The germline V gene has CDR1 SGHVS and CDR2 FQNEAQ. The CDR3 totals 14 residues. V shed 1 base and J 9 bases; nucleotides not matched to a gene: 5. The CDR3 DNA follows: TGTGCCAGCAGCTTAGGAGGACAGGGACTTGAGCAGTTCTTC. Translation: CASSLGGQGLEQFF.

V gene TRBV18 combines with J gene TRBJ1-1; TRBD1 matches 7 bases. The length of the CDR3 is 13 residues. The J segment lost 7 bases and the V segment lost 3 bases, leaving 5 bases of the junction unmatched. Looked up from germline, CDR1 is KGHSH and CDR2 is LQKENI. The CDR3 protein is CASSPNPGGEAFF. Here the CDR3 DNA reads TGTGCCAGCTCACCTAATCCAGGGGGTGAAGCTTTCTTT. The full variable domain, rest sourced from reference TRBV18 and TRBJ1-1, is NAGVMQNPRHLVRRRGQEARLRCSPMKGHSHVYWYRQLPEEGLKFMVYLQKENIIDESGMPKERFSAEFPKEGPSILRIQQVVRGDSAAYFCASSPNPGGEAFFGQGTRLTVV.

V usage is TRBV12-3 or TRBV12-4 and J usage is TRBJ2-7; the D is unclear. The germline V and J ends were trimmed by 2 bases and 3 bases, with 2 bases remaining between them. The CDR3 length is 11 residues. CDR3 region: CASSLNYEQYF. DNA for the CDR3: TGTGCCAGCAGTTTAAACTACGAGCAGTACTTC.

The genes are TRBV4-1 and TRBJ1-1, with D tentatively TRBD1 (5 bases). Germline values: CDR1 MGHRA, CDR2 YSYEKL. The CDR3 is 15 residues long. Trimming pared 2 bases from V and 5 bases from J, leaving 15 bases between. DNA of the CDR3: TGCGCCAGCAGCCAACCTACTCAGGGTTTTACTGAAGCTTTCTTT. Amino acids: CASSQPTQGFTEAFF.

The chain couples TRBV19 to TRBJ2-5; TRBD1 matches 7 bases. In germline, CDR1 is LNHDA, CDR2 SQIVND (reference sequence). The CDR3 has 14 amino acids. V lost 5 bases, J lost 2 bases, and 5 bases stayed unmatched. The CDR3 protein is CASSGHRGQETQYF. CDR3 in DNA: TGTGCCAGTAGTGGGCACAGGGGTCAAGAGACCCAGTACTTC.

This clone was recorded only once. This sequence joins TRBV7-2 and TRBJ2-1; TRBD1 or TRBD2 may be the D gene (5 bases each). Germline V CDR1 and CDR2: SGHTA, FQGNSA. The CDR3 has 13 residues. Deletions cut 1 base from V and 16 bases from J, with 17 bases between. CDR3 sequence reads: CASSLVGTDGGFF. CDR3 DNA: TGTGCCAGCAGCTTAGTTGGGACCGATGGTGGATTCTTC. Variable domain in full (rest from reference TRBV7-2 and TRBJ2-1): GAGVSQSPSNKVTEKGKDVELRCDPISGHTALYWYRQSLGQGLEFLIYFQGNSAPDKSGLPSDRFSAERTGGSVSTLTIQRTQQEDSAVYLCASSLVGTDGGFFGPGTRLTVL.

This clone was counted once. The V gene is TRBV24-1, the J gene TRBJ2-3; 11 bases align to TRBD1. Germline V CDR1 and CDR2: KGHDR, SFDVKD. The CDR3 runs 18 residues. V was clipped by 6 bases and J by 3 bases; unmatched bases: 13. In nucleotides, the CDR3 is TGTGCCACCAGTACCTCCCGCGGGACAGGGGGGAAGACAGATACGCAGTATTTT. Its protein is CATSTSRGTGGKTDTQYF.

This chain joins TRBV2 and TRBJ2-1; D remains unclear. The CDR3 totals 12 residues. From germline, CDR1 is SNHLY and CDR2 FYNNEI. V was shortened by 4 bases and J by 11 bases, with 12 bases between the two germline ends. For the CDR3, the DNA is TGTGCCAGCAGTGGGACCGCGGAAAAGCAGTTCTTC. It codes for CASSGTAEKQFF.

CDR3 nucleotide sequence: TGTGCCAGCTCACCTCGGCCCTCTTACAGGGCTAGCAATCAGCCCCAGCATTTT. It codes for CASSPRPSYRASNQPQHF. The chain is built from TRBV18 and TRBJ1-5; weak D call: TRBD1 (6 bases). Deletions cut 3 bases from V and 0 bases from J, with 18 bases between. Germline V gives CDR1 KGHSH, CDR2 LQKENI. CDR3 size: 18 residues.